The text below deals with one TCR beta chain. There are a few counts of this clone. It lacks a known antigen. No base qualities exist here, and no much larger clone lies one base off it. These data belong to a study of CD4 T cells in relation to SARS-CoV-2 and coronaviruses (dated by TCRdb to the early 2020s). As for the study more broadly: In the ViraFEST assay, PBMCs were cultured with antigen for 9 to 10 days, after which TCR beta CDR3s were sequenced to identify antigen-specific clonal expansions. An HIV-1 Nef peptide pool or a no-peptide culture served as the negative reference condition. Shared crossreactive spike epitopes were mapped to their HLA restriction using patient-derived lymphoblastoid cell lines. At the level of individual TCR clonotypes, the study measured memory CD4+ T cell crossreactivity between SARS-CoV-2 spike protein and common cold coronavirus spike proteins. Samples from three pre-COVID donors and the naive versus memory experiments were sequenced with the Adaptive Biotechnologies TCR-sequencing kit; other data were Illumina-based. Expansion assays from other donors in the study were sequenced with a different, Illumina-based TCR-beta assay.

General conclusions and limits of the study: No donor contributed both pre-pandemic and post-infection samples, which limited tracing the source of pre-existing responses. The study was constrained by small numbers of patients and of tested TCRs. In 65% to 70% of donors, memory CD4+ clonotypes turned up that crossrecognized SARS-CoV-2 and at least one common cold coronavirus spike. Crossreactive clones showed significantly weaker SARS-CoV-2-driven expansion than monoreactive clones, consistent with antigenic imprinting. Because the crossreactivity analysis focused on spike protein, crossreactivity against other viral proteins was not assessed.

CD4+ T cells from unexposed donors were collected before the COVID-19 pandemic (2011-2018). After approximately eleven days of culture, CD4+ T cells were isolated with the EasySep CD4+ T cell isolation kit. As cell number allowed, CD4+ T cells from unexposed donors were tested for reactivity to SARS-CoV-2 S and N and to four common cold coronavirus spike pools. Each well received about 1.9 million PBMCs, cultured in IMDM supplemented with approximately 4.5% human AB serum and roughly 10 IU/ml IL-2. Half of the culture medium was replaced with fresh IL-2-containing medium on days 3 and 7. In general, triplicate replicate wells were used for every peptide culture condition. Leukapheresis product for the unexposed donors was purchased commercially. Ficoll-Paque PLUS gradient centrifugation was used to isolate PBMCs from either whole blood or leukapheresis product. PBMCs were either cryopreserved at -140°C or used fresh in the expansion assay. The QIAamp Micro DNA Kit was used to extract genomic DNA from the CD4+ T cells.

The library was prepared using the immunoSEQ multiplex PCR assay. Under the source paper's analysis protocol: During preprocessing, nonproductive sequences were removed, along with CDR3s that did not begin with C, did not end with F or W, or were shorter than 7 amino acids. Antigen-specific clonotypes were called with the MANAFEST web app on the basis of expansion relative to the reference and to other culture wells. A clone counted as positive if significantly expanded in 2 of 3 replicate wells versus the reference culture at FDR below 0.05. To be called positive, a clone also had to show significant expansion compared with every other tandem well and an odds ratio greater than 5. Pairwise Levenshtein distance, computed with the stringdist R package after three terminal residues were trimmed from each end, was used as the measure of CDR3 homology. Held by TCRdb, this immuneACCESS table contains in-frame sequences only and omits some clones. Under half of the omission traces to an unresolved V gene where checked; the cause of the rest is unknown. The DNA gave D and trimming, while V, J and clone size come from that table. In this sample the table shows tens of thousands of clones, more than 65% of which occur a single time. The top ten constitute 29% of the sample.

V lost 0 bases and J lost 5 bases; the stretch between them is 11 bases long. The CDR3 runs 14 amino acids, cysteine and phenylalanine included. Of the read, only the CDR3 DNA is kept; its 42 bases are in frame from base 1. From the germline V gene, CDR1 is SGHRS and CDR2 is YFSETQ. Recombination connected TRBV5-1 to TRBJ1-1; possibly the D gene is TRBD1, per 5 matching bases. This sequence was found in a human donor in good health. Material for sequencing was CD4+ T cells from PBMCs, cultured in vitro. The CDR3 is CASSLDSTGTEAFF. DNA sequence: TGCGCCAGCAGCTTGGATTCAACAGGAACTGAAGCTTTCTTT.